Listed here is a single TCR beta chain. Its specificity is unknown. Unique molecular identifiers were present in the TCR beta cDNA libraries. TCRdb re-called the PCR reads with MiXCR, one entry per CDR3 protein. Among some 700,000 distinct CDR3 sequences, approximately 59% were seen once, and the ten largest hold about 11%. This entry belongs to a study of post-analysis software for immune sequencing data. Study-level results: There were roughly 5 TRBV segments more frequent in patients than controls, and TRBV5-6, TRBV5-1 and TRBV20-1 were among them. There was significantly lower normalized Chao1 diversity in multiple sclerosis patients than in controls.

The CDR3 has 18 residues. Germline CDR1 LGHDT, CDR2 YNNKEL (reference sequence). The V gene end was trimmed by 2 bases and the J gene end by 4 bases; junction bases not matched to a gene: 17. The receptor was derived from a girl aged 2 to 10 with multiple sclerosis. Input material: blood. The chain is built from TRBV3-1 and TRBJ2-7, with TRBD1 identical over 7 bases. In DNA form, the CDR3 reads TGTGCCAGCAGCCAAAGGCCCAGACAGGGAATCCTTCGGTACGAGCAGTACTTC. Translating it yields CASSQRPRQGILRYEQYF.